This T cell receptor beta chain was sequenced in a study of OX40 agonist ivuxolimab in advanced cancers. Overall study: The study enrolled dose-escalation patients with hepatocellular carcinoma, melanoma, renal cell or head and neck cancer. Points from the study as a whole: Within 6 weeks, CD4+ and CD8+ blood T cells expanded clonally at 0.1 to 3.0 mg/kg.

Germline CDR1 SGDLS, CDR2 YYNGEE. V gave up 0 bases and J gave up 2 bases, with 11 bases separating them. This CDR3 region has 15 residues. Assay used: immunoSEQ multiplex PCR; TCRdb lists only in-frame clones, some missing. The sample includes around 62,000 clones, roughly four fifths of them seen just once. This clone was observed once. Its antigen is unidentified. This specimen was CD4+ or CD8+ T cells sorted from blood, taken in a trial of the OX40 agonist ivuxolimab. This sequence joins TRBV9 and TRBJ2-5; D unresolved. This TCR was recovered from an adult with an advanced solid tumor such as melanoma, head and neck, liver or kidney cancer. CDR3 in amino acids: CASSVGQLTQETQYF. CDR3 DNA sequence: TGTGCCAGCAGCGTAGGTCAGCTTACTCAAGAGACCCAGTACTTC. The variable domain in full, with the rest retrieved from reference TRBV9 and TRBJ2-5, is DSGVTQTPKHLITATGQRVTLRCSPRSGDLSVYWYQQSLDQGLQFLIQYYNGEERAKGNILERFSAQQFPDLHSELNLSSLELGDSALYFCASSVGQLTQETQYFGPGTRLLVL.